The entry below describes one T cell receptor (beta chain). Its matching antigen is unknown. This entry comes from a study of cytomegalovirus exposure and HLA in healthy donors. Study background: For the 300 to 450 genotyped donors, about 81% fell within the Caucasian-associated ancestry cluster.

Study-wide results and limits: In vitro, a few CMV-associated chains proved specific for CMV antigens. From TCR beta sequences, most subjects' HLA-A and HLA-B alleles were reportedly predicted accurately. Diagnosis of cytomegalovirus status made by the classifier reportedly showed high specificity and sensitivity.

Vbeta (60) and Jbeta (13) primers were used in the PCR. The repertoire was sequenced with immunoSEQ multiplex PCR; TCRdb's copy has only in-frame clones and lacks some. The sample records about 180,000 clones, more than 70% being singletons. What was sequenced was PBMCs. This receptor was obtained from a girl aged 10-17 years in good health and CMV-seropositive.

The CDR3 is CASSRTSGGTDTQYF. CDR3 coding DNA: TGTGCCAGTAGCAGGACTAGCGGGGGCACAGATACGCAGTATTTT. The rearrangement uses TRBV19 and TRBJ2-3, with TRBD2 matching 12 bases. The length of the CDR3 is 15 residues. Germline assignment: CDR1 LNHDA and CDR2 SQIVND (reference sequence). Trimming cost V 6 bases and J 1 base; bases outside gene matches: 2.